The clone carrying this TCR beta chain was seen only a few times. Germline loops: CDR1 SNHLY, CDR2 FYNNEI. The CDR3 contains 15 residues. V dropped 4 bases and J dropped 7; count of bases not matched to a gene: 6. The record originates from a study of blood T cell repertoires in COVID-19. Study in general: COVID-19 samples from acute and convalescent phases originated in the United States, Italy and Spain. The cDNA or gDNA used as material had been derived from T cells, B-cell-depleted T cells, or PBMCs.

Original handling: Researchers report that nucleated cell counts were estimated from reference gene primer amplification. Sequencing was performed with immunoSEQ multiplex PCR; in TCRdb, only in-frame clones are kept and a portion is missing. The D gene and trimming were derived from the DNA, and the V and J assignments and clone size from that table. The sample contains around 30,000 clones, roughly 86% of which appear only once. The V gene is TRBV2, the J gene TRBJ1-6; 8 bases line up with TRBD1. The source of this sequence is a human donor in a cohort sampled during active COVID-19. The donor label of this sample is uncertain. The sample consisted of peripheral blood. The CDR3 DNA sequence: TGTGCCAGCAGTGGACAGGGGCGTAGAAATTCACCCCTCCACTTT. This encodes CASSGQGRRNSPLHF.